The 21 T cell receptor beta chains presented below share a single source sample, sequenced in a study of regulatory T cells in long-lasting Graves disease. Relying on iRepertoire HTBI primers and Arm-PCR of CDR3 regions, the team built TCR beta libraries. TCRdb re-analysed the multiplex PCR reads in MiXCR, keeping a single row per CDR3 protein. In the table there are a few hundred thousand distinct CDR3 sequences, roughly 21% of which are singletons. The time point is: persistent/refractory GD, antithyroid drugs over 5 years with positive TRAb. PBMC-derived RNA was used for the TCR library. Sequencing was performed on peripheral blood mononuclear cells (PBMCs), taken when the disease was refractory, from a patient treated with antithyroid drugs. The receptor source for this set is a female donor with Graves disease.

This clonotype was counted a few times. The chain couples TRBV29-1 to TRBJ1-2; 10 positions match TRBD1. The CDR3 loop spans 12 amino acids. J was trimmed by 9 bases and V by 7 bases; bases with no gene match: 8. Germline V gene sequence: CDR1 SQVTM, CDR2 ANQGSEA. CDR3 nucleotides: TGCAGCGGGGGACAGGGGATTGATCGCTACACCTTC. Translating it yields CSGGQGIDRYTF.

This rearrangement joins TRBV6-1 to TRBJ2-7, with D possibly being TRBD1 (5 bases). V lost 7 bases, J lost 10 bases, and 14 bases lay in between. The CDR3 spans 11 residues. The V gene's germline CDR1 is MNHNS and CDR2 SASEGT. The DNA for the CDR3 is TGTGCCAGCACCGACGACAGCAAACAGTACTTC. Translating it yields CASTDDSKQYF.

The sample holds many counts of this clonotype. In nucleotides, the CDR3 is TGTGCCAGCAGTCTCACTAGCGGGAGAACCGGGGAGCTGTTTTTT. This gives the protein CASSLTSGRTGELFF. The J gene is TRBJ2-2, the V gene TRBV28, with 11 nucleotides matching TRBD2. Looked up from germline, CDR1 is MDHEN and CDR2 is SYDVKM. This CDR3 is 15 amino acids long. Trimming cost V 5 bases and J 5 bases; bases outside gene matches: 4.

The chain carries TRBV3-1 and TRBJ1-2; unclear D gene. The V end was cut by 0 bases, the J end by 4 bases, with 6 bases between. The germline V gene has CDR1 LGHDT and CDR2 YNNKEL (reference sequence). The CDR3 covers 13 residues. For the CDR3, the DNA is TGTGCCAGCAGCCAAGAGGGCAGCTATGGCTACACCTTC. It translates to CASSQEGSYGYTF.

J is TRBJ2-7 and V is TRBV4-1; D may be TRBD2 (5 bases). The germline CDR1 and CDR2 sequences are MGHRA and YSYEKL. The CDR3 totals 14 residues. Trimming cost V 5 bases and J 5 bases, with 16 bases left between them. Here the CDR3 DNA reads TGCGCCAGCAGCTCCGGACTGTACATCCACGAGCAGTACTTC. Translating gives CASSSGLYIHEQYF.

The chain is built from TRBV5-1 and TRBJ1-5; D possibly corresponds to TRBD1 (5 bases). The CDR3 has 18 residues. The V gene lost 4 bases and the J gene lost 0 bases, with 20 bases spanning the gap. Per the germline V gene, CDR1 is SGHRS and CDR2 is YFSETQ. The CDR3 sequence is CASSLFPTVWDSNQPQHF. CDR3 bases: TGCGCCAGCAGCCTCTTTCCGACAGTTTGGGATAGCAATCAGCCCCAGCATTTT.

At least ten counts were recorded for this clonotype. The chain combines TRBV7-2 with TRBJ1-2, with D possibly TRBD1 on 6 matching bases. The CDR3 runs 14 residues. The V end lost 5 bases, the J end lost 2 bases, and 12 bases lay between the germline ends. Looked up from germline, CDR1 is SGHTA and CDR2 is FQGNSA. The CDR3 sequence is CASSPVRGNYGYTF. CDR3 sequence (DNA): TGTGCCAGCAGCCCCGTTAGGGGGAACTATGGCTACACCTTC.

This clonotype appeared many times. The chain combines TRBV28 with TRBJ1-5; D not certain. V was shortened by 6 bases and J by 0 bases, with 9 bases between the two germline ends. Germline loops: CDR1 MDHEN, CDR2 SYDVKM. This CDR3 is built from 14 residues. CDR3 sequence: CASRPGDSNQPQHF. The CDR3 DNA reads TGTGCCAGCAGACCCGGGGATAGCAATCAGCCCCAGCATTTT.

This chain links TRBV10-3 with TRBJ2-7; 7 bases fit TRBD1. The V and J ends lost 6 bases and 5 bases, in that order; junction bases with no gene match: 4. The germline gives CDR1 ENHRY, CDR2 SYGVKD. CDR3 length equals 12 residues. DNA of the CDR3: TGTGCCATCAGCCTTACAGGGGACGAGCAGTACTTC. It translates to CAISLTGDEQYF.

The chain recombines TRBV10-3 with TRBJ1-4, with TRBD1 identical over 7 bases. The germline V gene has CDR1 ENHRY and CDR2 SYGVKD. After removal of 0 bases from V and 2 bases from J, the junction contained 15 bases not matched to a gene. The CDR3 spans 20 residues. DNA of the CDR3: TGTGCCATCAGTGAGTCGAGGTTTACAGGGGCCGGTGGGACTAATGAAAAACTGTTTTTT. As protein: CAISESRFTGAGGTNEKLFF.

The chain employs TRBV7-9 and TRBJ2-7, with TRBD1 identical over 12 bases. This CDR3 comprises 15 residues. The germline V gene has CDR1 SEHNR and CDR2 FQNEAQ (reference sequence). V was clipped by 4 bases and J by 11 bases; unmatched bases: 12. DNA for the CDR3: TGTGCCAGCAGCTCACACACCGGGACAGGGGGCGAAAAGTACTTC. It translates to CASSSHTGTGGEKYF.

This clonotype was counted once. The V and J genes are TRBV7-9 and TRBJ1-2; D ambiguous. Germline CDR1 reads SEHNR; CDR2 reads FQNEAQ (reference sequence). The CDR3 length is 15 residues. Trimming left V 3 bases short and J 8 bases short, with 19 bases between. CDR3 nucleotide sequence: TGTGCCAGCAGCTTCCCCATTTCGGGTAGGACCGGCTACACCTTC. Translating gives CASSFPISGRTGYTF.

This clonotype was seen repeatedly, ten times or more. This chain links TRBV28 with TRBJ1-1; maybe TRBD1 (5 bases). The CDR3 runs to 14 residues. Germline values: CDR1 MDHEN, CDR2 SYDVKM. V was clipped by 3 bases and J by 2 bases, with 10 bases between them. The CDR3: CASSLFGANTEAFF. CDR3 nucleotide sequence: TGTGCCAGCAGTTTGTTCGGGGCTAACACTGAAGCTTTCTTT.

Comments on this clonotype: This may be a read error: a much more frequent sequence differs by one nucleotide. The chain has TRBV7-9 and TRBJ2-2; TRBD2 might be the D (5 bases). This CDR3 is 14 amino acids long. CDR1 is SEHNR and CDR2 is FQNEAQ in the germline V gene (reference sequence). CDR3 protein: CASSTRDFTGEPFF. The DNA for the CDR3 is TGTGCCAGCAGCACCCGTGACTTTACCGGGGAGCCGTTTTTT. Full variable domain (outside the CDR3, taken from reference TRBV7-9 and TRBJ2-2): DTGVSQNPRHKITKRGQNVTFRCDPISEHNRLYWYRQTLGQGPEFLTYFQNEAQLEKSRLLSDRFSAERPKGSFSTLEIQRTEQGDSAMYLCASSTRDFTGEPFFGEGSRLTVL.

This clonotype was counted many times. The V and J genes are TRBV28 and TRBJ1-2, with TRBD1 matching 10 bases. Germline loops: CDR1 MDHEN, CDR2 SYDVKM. V gave up 5 bases and J gave up 3 bases; unmatched junction bases: 6. The CDR3 length is 15 residues. The CDR3 nucleotides are TGTGCCAGCAGTCCCGACAGGGGGCTATACTATGGCTACACCTTC. This codes for CASSPDRGLYYGYTF.

This clonotype was counted a few times. V is TRBV28 and J is TRBJ2-3; 8 positions match TRBD1. Germline-derived CDR1 and CDR2 are MDHEN and SYDVKM. The CDR3 spans 15 residues. The junction had 8 bases not matched to a gene; V was cut back by 5 bases and J by 4 bases. The CDR3 DNA sequence: TGTGCCAGCAGTCTCGCGGGACAGGACGCAGATACGCAGTATTTT. Its translation is CASSLAGQDADTQYF.

The sample holds many counts of this clonotype. This sequence joins TRBV5-1 and TRBJ1-2; TRBD1 agrees at 7 bases. Losses at the gene ends were 5 bases for V and 1 base for J; bases not matched to a gene: 8. Germline assignment: CDR1 SGHRS and CDR2 YFSETQ. The CDR3 is made up of 15 amino acids. The CDR3 DNA reads TGCGCCAGCAGGGGGGCGGACAGGCTTAACTATGGCTACACCTTC. This encodes CASRGADRLNYGYTF.

As to this clonotype: Given a much more abundant clone one base away, this may be a read error. This chain joins TRBV12-3 or TRBV12-4 and TRBJ1-3; D unresolved. This CDR3 is 14 amino acids long. The CDR3 DNA is TGTGCCGGCAGTTTCGGCGACTCTGGAAACACCATATATTTT. Its protein is CAGSFGDSGNTIYF.

This clonotype was recorded a few times. This may stem from a read error, because a much larger clone lies one nucleotide away. The chain uses TRBV2 and TRBJ2-7; D may correspond to TRBD1 or TRBD2 (5 bases each). Germline V gives CDR1 SNHLY, CDR2 FYNNEI. This CDR3 contains 15 residues. The CDR3 region is CAGSRGADPSYEQYF. For the CDR3, the DNA is TGTGCCGGCAGCCGAGGGGCGGACCCATCCTACGAGCAGTACTTC.

The chain links TRBV19 to TRBJ1-2; D gene unclear. CDR1 is LNHDA and CDR2 is SQIVND in the germline V gene (reference sequence). This CDR3 has 11 amino acids. With 7 bases removed from V and 6 bases from J, the gap between germline ends came to 9 bases. CDR3 nucleotides: TGTGCCAGTAATCGATGGGATGGCTACACCTTC. This codes for CASNRWDGYTF.

This clonotype has ten or more counts. The V and J genes are TRBV13 and TRBJ2-5, with 11 bases that match TRBD2. This CDR3 region has 15 residues. Per germline, CDR1 PRHDT and CDR2 FYEKMQ (reference sequence). J lost 4 bases, V lost 5 bases, and 6 bases had no gene match. The CDR3 sequence is CASSGTSGRIETQYF. CDR3 nucleotide sequence: TGTGCCAGCAGCGGGACTAGCGGAAGGATAGAGACCCAGTACTTC.